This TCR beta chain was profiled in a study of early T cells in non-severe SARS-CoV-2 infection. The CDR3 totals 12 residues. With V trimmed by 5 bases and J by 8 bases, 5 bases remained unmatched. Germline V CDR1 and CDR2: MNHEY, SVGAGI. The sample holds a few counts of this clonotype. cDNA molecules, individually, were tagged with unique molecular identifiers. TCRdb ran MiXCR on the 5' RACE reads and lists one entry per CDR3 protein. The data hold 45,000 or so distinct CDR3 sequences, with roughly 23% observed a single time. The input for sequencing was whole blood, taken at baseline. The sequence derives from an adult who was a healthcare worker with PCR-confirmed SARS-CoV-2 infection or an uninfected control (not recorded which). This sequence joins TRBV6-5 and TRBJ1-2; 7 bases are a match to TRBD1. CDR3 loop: CASSRQGGGYTF. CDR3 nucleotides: TGTGCCAGCAGTCGACAGGGCGGCGGCTACACCTTC.